This is a list of T cell receptor beta chains from one sample in a study of CD8 T cells in ankylosing spondylitis. Via MiXCR, TCRdb re-called the 5' RACE reads, giving one row per CDR3 protein. The sample contains 500,000 to 550,000 distinct CDR3 sequences, roughly 13% of which appear only once. Sequenced: blood, either unsorted or a sorted T cell fraction (not recorded which). The receptors here all came from a male donor with ankylosing spondylitis. Each CDR3 is given with its conserved first and last residue. Fields, in order: D gene, J gene, V gene, CDR3 length, clone size, CDR3 DNA, CDR3 protein. D genes are given only for firm matches. Some rows have no size entry. The others give once, few or many, or a class for an expanded clone.

D: TRBD1
J: TRBJ2-1
V: TRBV6-5
length: 16
size: many
DNA: TGTGCCAGCAGTTCCGGGACAGGGGGCAGGAACAATGAGCAGTTCTTC
CDR3: CASSSGTGGRNNEQFF

D: .
J: TRBJ2-1
V: TRBV2
length: 14
size: .
DNA: TGTGCCAGCACCATTAGCGGCTTCTACAATGAGCAGTTCTTC
CDR3: CASTISGFYNEQFF

D: .
J: TRBJ2-2
V: TRBV19
length: 14
size: few
DNA: TGTGCCAGTAGTCCTACGAGGCAGACCGGGGAGCTGTTTTTT
CDR3: CASSPTRQTGELFF

D: TRBD2
J: TRBJ2-4
V: TRBV11-2
length: 19
size: few
DNA: TGTGCCAGCAGCTTAGGCCCGGAGGGAGGGTTACTAGCCAAAAACATTCAGTACTTC
CDR3: CASSLGPEGGLLAKNIQYF

D: TRBD2
J: TRBJ2-1
V: TRBV20-1
length: 15
size: few
DNA: TGCAGTGCTAGAGATGGACTAGCGGGAGGGAATGAGCAGTTCTTC
CDR3: CSARDGLAGGNEQFF

D: .
J: TRBJ2-3
V: TRBV5-4
length: 13
size: once
DNA: TGTGCCAGCAGCTTGAGGCTGAAAGATACGCAGTATTTT
CDR3: CASSLRLKDTQYF

D: .
J: TRBJ2-7
V: TRBV20-1
length: 15
size: .
DNA: TGCAGTGCTAGAGACCCCCGCGGGGGCAGGAACGAGCAGTACTTC
CDR3: CSARDPRGGRNEQYF

D: TRBD2
J: TRBJ2-1
V: TRBV5-1
length: 13
size: few
DNA: TGCGCCAGCAGTATGACTAGCGGCAATGAGCAGTTCTTC
CDR3: CASSMTSGNEQFF

D: .
J: TRBJ2-1
V: TRBV20-1
length: 15
size: .
DNA: TGCAGTGCTAGAGGTAGAGGCCTTTCCTACAATGAGCAGTTCTTC
CDR3: CSARGRGLSYNEQFF

D: .
J: TRBJ1-2
V: TRBV6-5
length: 15
size: .
DNA: TGTGCCAGCAGTTACTCGATCCGAGGGGAAAGTGGCTACACCTTC
CDR3: CASSYSIRGESGYTF

D: TRBD2
J: TRBJ2-1
V: TRBV5-1
length: 15
size: many
DNA: TGCGCCAGCAGCCTCGGGACTAGCGGGAGACGTGAGCAGTTCTTC
CDR3: CASSLGTSGRREQFF

D: TRBD2
J: TRBJ2-1
V: TRBV5-1
length: 16
size: .
DNA: TGCGCCAGCAGCTTCCGGACTAGCGGGAGAACGAATGAGCAGTTCTTC
CDR3: CASSFRTSGRTNEQFF

D: TRBD2
J: TRBJ2-1
V: TRBV10-3
length: 16
size: many
DNA: TGTGCCATCAGTGAGTCAACGAGCGGGAGTATCAGTGAGCAGTTCTTC
CDR3: CAISESTSGSISEQFF

D: .
J: TRBJ2-7
V: TRBV4-1
length: 13
size: .
DNA: TGCGCCAGCAGCCAAGATCAGGGTCACGAGCAGTACTTC
CDR3: CASSQDQGHEQYF

D: TRBD1
J: TRBJ1-5
V: TRBV5-1
length: 15
size: many
DNA: TGCGCCAGCAGCCTGGGGACAGGGGTCAATCAGCCCCAGCATTTT
CDR3: CASSLGTGVNQPQHF

D: TRBD1
J: TRBJ1-2
V: TRBV7-2
length: 14
size: few
DNA: TGTGCCAGCAAAGGGGACAGCCCAGTCGGGGGCTACACCTTC
CDR3: CASKGDSPVGGYTF

D: .
J: TRBJ2-5
V: TRBV5-6
length: 12
size: .
DNA: TGTGCCAGCAACCTTCCCCAAGAGACCCAGTACTTC
CDR3: CASNLPQETQYF

D: .
J: TRBJ2-1
V: TRBV24-1
length: 15
size: .
DNA: TGTGCCACCAGTGATCCCGGGACAATATACAATGAGCAGTTCTTC
CDR3: CATSDPGTIYNEQFF

D: .
J: TRBJ2-3
V: TRBV10-3
length: 14
size: many
DNA: TGTGCCATCAGACAACAGGAAAGCACAGATACGCAGTATTTT
CDR3: CAIRQQESTDTQYF

D: .
J: TRBJ1-5
V: TRBV3-1
length: 17
size: few
DNA: TGTGCCAGCAGCCAAAGCCCTGGATGGGATGCGGATCAGCCCCAGCATTTT
CDR3: CASSQSPGWDADQPQHF

D: TRBD2
J: TRBJ2-1
V: TRBV29-1
length: 14
size: many
DNA: TGCAGCGTTGGAGGGCGAGCGGGAGGGCAGGAGCAGTTCTTC
CDR3: CSVGGRAGGQEQFF

D: TRBD2
J: TRBJ2-1
V: TRBV2
length: 15
size: .
DNA: TGTGCCAGCAGGAGGACTAGCGGGAGCATCAATGAGCAGTTCTTC
CDR3: CASRRTSGSINEQFF

D: .
J: TRBJ2-2
V: TRBV20-1
length: 13
size: few
DNA: TGCAGTGCTAGTCTGGGGGGCGCCGGGGAGCTGTTTTTT
CDR3: CSASLGGAGELFF

D: .
J: TRBJ1-4
V: TRBV20-1
length: 13
size: .
DNA: TGCAGTGCCTGGGACACAAAGGATGAAAAACTGTTTTTT
CDR3: CSAWDTKDEKLFF

D: .
J: TRBJ2-1
V: TRBV7-9
length: 14
size: .
DNA: TGTGCCAGCAGCTTTGGAGGATGCTACAATGAGCAGTTCTTC
CDR3: CASSFGGCYNEQFF

D: .
J: TRBJ1-2
V: TRBV20-1
length: 13
size: .
DNA: TGCAGTGCTAGGGGCGGACAGTCGCGGGGCTACACCTTC
CDR3: CSARGGQSRGYTF

D: .
J: TRBJ2-1
V: TRBV24-1
length: 16
size: many
DNA: TGTGCCACCAGTGATTTGCGACAAGGTTCCTACAATGAGCAGTTCTTC
CDR3: CATSDLRQGSYNEQFF

D: TRBD2
J: TRBJ2-2
V: TRBV6-4
length: 14
size: few
DNA: TGTGCCAGCGGAAGCGGGAGTAACACCGGGGAGCTGTTTTTT
CDR3: CASGSGSNTGELFF

D: TRBD2
J: TRBJ2-1
V: TRBV18
length: 17
size: .
DNA: TGTGCCAGCTCACCCCCGGGACTAGCGGGAGGGGGCAATGAGCAGTTCTTC
CDR3: CASSPPGLAGGGNEQFF

D: .
J: TRBJ2-1
V: TRBV24-1
length: 15
size: .
DNA: TGTGCCACCAGTGAGGCTAGGTCGAGTTTCAATGAGCAGTTCTTC
CDR3: CATSEARSSFNEQFF

D: TRBD2
J: TRBJ2-3
V: TRBV24-1
length: 14
size: few
DNA: TGTGCCGTCGGGACTAGCGCTCGCACAGATACGCAGTATTTT
CDR3: CAVGTSARTDTQYF

D: TRBD2
J: TRBJ2-1
V: TRBV4-2
length: 15
size: .
DNA: TGTGCCAGCAGCCACACACTAGCGGCCAACAATGAGCAGTTCTTC
CDR3: CASSHTLAANNEQFF

D: TRBD2
J: TRBJ2-1
V: TRBV24-1
length: 14
size: many
DNA: TGTGCCACCAGTGACCGCGGGAGCACGAATGAGCAGTTCTTC
CDR3: CATSDRGSTNEQFF

D: TRBD2
J: TRBJ2-2
V: TRBV5-6
length: 15
size: few
DNA: TGTGCCAGCAGCTACGGGAGGCAGAACACCGGGGAGCTGTTTTTT
CDR3: CASSYGRQNTGELFF

D: .
J: TRBJ1-3
V: TRBV12-3/TRBV12-4
length: 14
size: many
DNA: TGTGCCAGCAGTTTAAGGGACACCGGAAACACCATATATTTT
CDR3: CASSLRDTGNTIYF

D: .
J: TRBJ1-2
V: TRBV20-1
length: 16
size: few
DNA: TGCAGTGCTAGAGGGAAAGGGACACCACTTAACTATGGCTACACCTTC
CDR3: CSARGKGTPLNYGYTF

D: TRBD2
J: TRBJ2-1
V: TRBV20-1
length: 16
size: .
DNA: TGCAGTGCTAACCCCCGGATAGCGGGGACGACCAATGAGCAGTTCTTC
CDR3: CSANPRIAGTTNEQFF

D: TRBD2
J: TRBJ2-2
V: TRBV7-2
length: 17
size: .
DNA: TGTGCCAGCAGCCGGACTAGCGGGAGGTTCGACACCGGGGAGCTGTTTTTT
CDR3: CASSRTSGRFDTGELFF

D: .
J: TRBJ2-5
V: TRBV18
length: 13
size: .
DNA: TGTGCCAGCTCACCAGGGGCCATGGAGACCCAGTACTTC
CDR3: CASSPGAMETQYF

D: .
J: TRBJ1-2
V: TRBV29-1
length: 11
size: few
DNA: .
CDR3: CSVAGGAGDTF

D: .
J: TRBJ2-5
V: TRBV20-1
length: 13
size: few
DNA: TGCAGTGCGGACTGGCGGGACCAAGAGACCCAGTACTTC
CDR3: CSADWRDQETQYF

D: .
J: TRBJ2-1
V: TRBV7-9
length: 14
size: .
DNA: TGTGCCAGCAGCCTACAGGGTGAGTTGAATGAGCAGTTCTTC
CDR3: CASSLQGELNEQFF

D: TRBD1
J: TRBJ2-2
V: TRBV3-1
length: 16
size: .
DNA: TGTGCCAGCAGCCAATATGACAGGGTAAAGACCGGGGAGCTGTTTTTT
CDR3: CASSQYDRVKTGELFF

D: TRBD2
J: TRBJ2-1
V: TRBV20-1
length: 16
size: .
DNA: TGCAGTGCGCCGACCGGGACTAGCGGCTCCTACAATGAGCAGTTCTTC
CDR3: CSAPTGTSGSYNEQFF

D: TRBD2
J: TRBJ2-3
V: TRBV12-3/TRBV12-4
length: 14
size: many
DNA: TGTGCCAGCAGCTTAGCGGGAAGCACAGATACGCAGTATTTT
CDR3: CASSLAGSTDTQYF

D: .
J: TRBJ2-1
V: TRBV29-1
length: 12
size: many
DNA: TGCAGCGTTGAAGGGGGTGTGGATGAGCAGTTCTTC
CDR3: CSVEGGVDEQFF

D: .
J: TRBJ2-1
V: TRBV15
length: 18
size: many
DNA: TGTGCCACCAGCAGAGAGATTGGGGCGACCTTGATCTACAATGAGCAGTTCTTC
CDR3: CATSREIGATLIYNEQFF

D: .
J: TRBJ2-5
V: TRBV24-1
length: 14
size: few
DNA: TGTGCCACCAGTGAATCCGGGGCCGGGGAGACCCAGTACTTC
CDR3: CATSESGAGETQYF

D: .
J: TRBJ1-1
V: TRBV7-2
length: 14
size: many
DNA: TGTGCCAGCAGCCCGGGACTCCGAACAGGTGAAGCTTTCTTT
CDR3: CASSPGLRTGEAFF

D: TRBD2
J: TRBJ2-7
V: TRBV5-1
length: 16
size: .
DNA: TGCGCCAGCAGCCCCGGACTAGCGGGAGTCCCCTACGAGCAGTACTTC
CDR3: CASSPGLAGVPYEQYF

D: .
J: TRBJ2-1
V: TRBV25-1
length: 13
size: few
DNA: TGTGCCAGCAGTGAAGGAGGGGACAATGAGCAGTTCTTC
CDR3: CASSEGGDNEQFF

D: .
J: TRBJ1-4
V: TRBV2
length: 16
size: few
DNA: TGTGCCAGCAGTGAAGTAGGTGGGGCAACTAATGAAAAACTGTTTTTT
CDR3: CASSEVGGATNEKLFF

D: TRBD2
J: TRBJ2-7
V: TRBV3-1
length: 14
size: .
DNA: TGTGCCAGCAGTCCAGCGGGAGTGACCTACGAGCAGTACTTC
CDR3: CASSPAGVTYEQYF

D: .
J: TRBJ2-1
V: TRBV12-3/TRBV12-4
length: 11
size: .
DNA: TGTGCCAGCGTCTTGGTTAATGAGCAGTTCTTC
CDR3: CASVLVNEQFF

D: TRBD2
J: TRBJ2-5
V: TRBV9
length: 17
size: many
DNA: TGTGCCAGCAGCGTAGGGCTAGCGGGAGGGAGTGGAGAGACCCAGTACTTC
CDR3: CASSVGLAGGSGETQYF

D: TRBD1
J: TRBJ1-4
V: TRBV12-3/TRBV12-4
length: 12
size: many
DNA: TGTGCCAGCAGTTTATGGACAGGGATGCTGTTTTTT
CDR3: CASSLWTGMLFF

D: .
J: TRBJ2-6
V: TRBV5-6
length: 16
size: few
DNA: TGTGCCAGCAGCAAGCCCCCGGGGGCTGGGGCCAACGTCCTGACTTTC
CDR3: CASSKPPGAGANVLTF